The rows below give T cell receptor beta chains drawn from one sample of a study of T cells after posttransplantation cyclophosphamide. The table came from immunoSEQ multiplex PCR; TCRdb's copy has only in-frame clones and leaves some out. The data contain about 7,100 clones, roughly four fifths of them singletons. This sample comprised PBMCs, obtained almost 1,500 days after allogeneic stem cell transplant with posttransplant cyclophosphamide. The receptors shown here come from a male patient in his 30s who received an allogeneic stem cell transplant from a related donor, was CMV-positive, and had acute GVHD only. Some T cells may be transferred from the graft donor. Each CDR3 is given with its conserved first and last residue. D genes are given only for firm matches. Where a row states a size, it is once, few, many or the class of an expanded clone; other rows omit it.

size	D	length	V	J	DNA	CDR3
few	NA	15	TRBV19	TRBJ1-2	TGTGCCAGTAGTATAGATCACGCGAACCCCTATGGCTACACCTTC	CASSIDHANPYGYTF
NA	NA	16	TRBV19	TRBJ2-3	TGTGCCAGTAGTATTTTAGGGGCAGGGGAGCAAGATACGCAGTATTTT	CASSILGAGEQDTQYF
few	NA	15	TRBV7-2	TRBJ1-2	TGTGCCAGCAGCTTAGAGACACAAGTGAACTATGGCTACACCTTC	CASSLETQVNYGYTF
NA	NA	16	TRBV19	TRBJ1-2	TGTGCCAGTAGTATAGACTCCGGGACATCGAACTATGGCTACACCTTC	CASSIDSGTSNYGYTF
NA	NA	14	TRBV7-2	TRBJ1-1	TGTGCCAGCAGCTTAGGTCTCCCGAACACTGAAGCTTTCTTT	CASSLGLPNTEAFF
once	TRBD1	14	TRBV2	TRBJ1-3	TGTGCCAGCAGAGCGACAGGGACTGGAAACACCATATATTTT	CASRATGTGNTIYF
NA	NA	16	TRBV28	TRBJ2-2	TGTGCCAGCACCGTACGGGGAATTACTCGGACCGGGGAGCTGTTTTTT	CASTVRGITRTGELFF
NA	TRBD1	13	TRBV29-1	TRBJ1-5	TGCAGCGTTAGCCAGGGGGCTGAACAGCCCCAGCATTTT	CSVSQGAEQPQHF
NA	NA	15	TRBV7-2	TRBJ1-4	TGTGCCAGCAGCTTAGGTGGGAGGACTAATGAAAAACTGTTTTTT	CASSLGGRTNEKLFF
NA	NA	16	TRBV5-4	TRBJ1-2	TGTGCCAGCAGCTTACCCGGGACAAGGAGTTCCTATGGCTACACCTTC	CASSLPGTRSSYGYTF
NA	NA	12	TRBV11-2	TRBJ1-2	TGTGCCAGCAGACAGGGCAGGGATGGCTACACCTTC	CASRQGRDGYTF
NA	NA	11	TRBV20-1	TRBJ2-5	TGCAGTGCGGGGGCCGCCGAGACCCAGTACTTC	CSAGAAETQYF
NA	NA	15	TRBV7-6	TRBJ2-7	TGTGCCAGCAGCTTAGACCCAGCTAGCTCCTACGAGCAGTACTTC	CASSLDPASSYEQYF
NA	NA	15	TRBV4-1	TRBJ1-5	TGCGCCAGCAGCCAAAGCCCCGCCAATAATCAGCCCCAGCATTTT	CASSQSPANNQPQHF
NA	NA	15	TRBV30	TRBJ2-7	TGTGCCTGGAGTGTCCTCGGGACAAGCGGCCGCGAGCAGTACTTC	CAWSVLGTSGREQYF
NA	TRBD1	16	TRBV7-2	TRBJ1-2	TGTGCCAGCAGCTTAGCCGGGACAGAATCTAACTATGGCTACACCTTC	CASSLAGTESNYGYTF
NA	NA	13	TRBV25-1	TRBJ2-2	TGTGCCAGCAGTGTCGGGATCATCGGGGAGCTGTTTTTT	CASSVGIIGELFF
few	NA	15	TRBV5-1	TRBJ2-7	TGCGCCAGCAGCTTGGGGGCAGGGGAAGTGTACGAGCAGTACTTC	CASSLGAGEVYEQYF
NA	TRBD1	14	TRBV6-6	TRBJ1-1	TGTGCCAGCAGCTACAGGGGGACGAACACTGAAGCTTTCTTT	CASSYRGTNTEAFF
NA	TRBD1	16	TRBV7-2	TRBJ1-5	TGTGCCAGCAGCCGTCGGACAGGGCTTAGCAATCAGCCCCAGCATTTT	CASSRRTGLSNQPQHF
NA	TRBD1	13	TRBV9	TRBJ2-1	TGTGCCAGCACCCAGGGGGCGCTGGATGAGCAGTTCTTC	CASTQGALDEQFF
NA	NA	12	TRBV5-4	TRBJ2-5	TGTGCCAGCAGCCCGAGCCAAGAGACCCAGTACTTC	CASSPSQETQYF
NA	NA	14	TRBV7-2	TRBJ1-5	TGTGCCAGCAGCTTAGACAGGGTCGGGCAGCCCCAGCATTTT	CASSLDRVGQPQHF
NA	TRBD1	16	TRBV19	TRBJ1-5	TGTGCCAGTAGTACGCCAGGACAGGGGGTCAATCAGCCCCAGCATTTT	CASSTPGQGVNQPQHF
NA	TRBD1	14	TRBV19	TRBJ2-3	TGTGCCACCGCCGGACAGGGGGCTGCAGATACGCAGTATTTT	CATAGQGAADTQYF